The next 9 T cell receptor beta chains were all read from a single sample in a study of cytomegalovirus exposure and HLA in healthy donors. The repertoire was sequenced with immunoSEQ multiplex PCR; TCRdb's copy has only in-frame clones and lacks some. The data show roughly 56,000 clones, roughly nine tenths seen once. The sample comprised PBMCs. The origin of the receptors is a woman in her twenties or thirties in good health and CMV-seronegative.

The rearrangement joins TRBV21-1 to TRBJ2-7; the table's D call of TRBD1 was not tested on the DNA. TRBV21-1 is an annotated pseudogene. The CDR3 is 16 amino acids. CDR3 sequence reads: CASSRRAGQGKYEQYF. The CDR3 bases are TGTGCCAGCAGCAGACGCGCAGGACAGGGTAAGTACGAGCAGTACTTC.

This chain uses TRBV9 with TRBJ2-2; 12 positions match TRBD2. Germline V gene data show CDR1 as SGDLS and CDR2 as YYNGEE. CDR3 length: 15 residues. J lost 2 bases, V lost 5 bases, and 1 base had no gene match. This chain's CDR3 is CASRGLAGNTGELFF. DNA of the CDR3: TGTGCCAGCAGAGGACTAGCGGGAAACACCGGGGAGCTGTTTTTT.

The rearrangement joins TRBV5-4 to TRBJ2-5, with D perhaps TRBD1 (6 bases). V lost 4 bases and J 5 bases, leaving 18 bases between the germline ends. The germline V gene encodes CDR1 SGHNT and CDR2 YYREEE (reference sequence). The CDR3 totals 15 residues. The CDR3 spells CASSPFLPQGETQYF. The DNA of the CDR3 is TGTGCCAGCAGCCCCTTTCTCCCACAGGGCGAGACCCAGTACTTC. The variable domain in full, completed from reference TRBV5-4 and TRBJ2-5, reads ETGVTQSPTHLIKTRGQQVTLRCSSQSGHNTVSWYQQALGQGPQFIFQYYREEENGRGNFPPRFSGLQFPNYSSELNVNALELDDSALYLCASSPFLPQGETQYFGPGTRLLVL.

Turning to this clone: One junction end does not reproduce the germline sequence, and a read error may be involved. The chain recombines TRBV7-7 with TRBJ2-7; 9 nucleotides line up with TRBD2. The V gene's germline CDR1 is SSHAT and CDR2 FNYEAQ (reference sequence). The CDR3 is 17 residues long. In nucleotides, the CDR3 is TGTGCTAGCAGCTCTCCCGGGGTCAATAGCGGGAGATACGAGCAGTACTTC. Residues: CASSSPGVNSGRYEQYF.

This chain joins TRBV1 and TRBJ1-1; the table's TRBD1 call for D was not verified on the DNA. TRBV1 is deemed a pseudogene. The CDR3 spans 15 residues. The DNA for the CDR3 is TGCACCAGCAGCCAAGATGGACAAATGAACACTGAAGCTTTCTTT. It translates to CTSSQDGQMNTEAFF.

The chain's CDR3 is CASRGGTSFNTEAFF. The CDR3, as DNA: TGTGCCAGCAGGGGGGGGACGAGTTTTAACACTGAAGCTTTCTTT. The chain has TRBV28 and TRBJ1-1; D perhaps matches TRBD1 (5 bases). The CDR3 covers 15 residues. Trimming cost V 6 bases and J 2 bases, with 16 bases left between them. From germline, CDR1 is MDHEN and CDR2 SYDVKM.

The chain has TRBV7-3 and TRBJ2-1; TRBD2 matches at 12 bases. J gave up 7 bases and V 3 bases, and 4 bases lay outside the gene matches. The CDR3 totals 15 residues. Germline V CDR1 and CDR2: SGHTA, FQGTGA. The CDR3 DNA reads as TGTGCCAGCAGCTTTAGGACTAGCGGGGAGAATGAGCAGTTCTTC. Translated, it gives CASSFRTSGENEQFF.

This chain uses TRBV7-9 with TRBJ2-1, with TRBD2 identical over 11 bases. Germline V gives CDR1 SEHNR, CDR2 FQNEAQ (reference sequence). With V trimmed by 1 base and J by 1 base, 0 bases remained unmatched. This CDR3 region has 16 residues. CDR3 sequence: CASSLGLAGSYNEQFF. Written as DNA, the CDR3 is TGTGCCAGCAGCTTAGGACTAGCGGGATCCTACAATGAGCAGTTCTTC. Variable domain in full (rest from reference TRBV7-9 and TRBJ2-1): DTGVSQNPRHKITKRGQNVTFRCDPISEHNRLYWYRQTLGQGPEFLTYFQNEAQLEKSRLLSDRFSAERPKGSFSTLEIQRTEQGDSAMYLCASSLGLAGSYNEQFFGPGTRLTVL.

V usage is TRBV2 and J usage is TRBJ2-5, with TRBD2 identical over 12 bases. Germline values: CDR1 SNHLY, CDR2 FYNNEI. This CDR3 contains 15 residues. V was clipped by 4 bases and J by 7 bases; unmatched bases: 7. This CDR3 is CASSGTSGERGTQYF. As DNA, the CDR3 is TGTGCCAGCAGTGGGACTAGCGGGGAGCGGGGGACCCAGTACTTC.